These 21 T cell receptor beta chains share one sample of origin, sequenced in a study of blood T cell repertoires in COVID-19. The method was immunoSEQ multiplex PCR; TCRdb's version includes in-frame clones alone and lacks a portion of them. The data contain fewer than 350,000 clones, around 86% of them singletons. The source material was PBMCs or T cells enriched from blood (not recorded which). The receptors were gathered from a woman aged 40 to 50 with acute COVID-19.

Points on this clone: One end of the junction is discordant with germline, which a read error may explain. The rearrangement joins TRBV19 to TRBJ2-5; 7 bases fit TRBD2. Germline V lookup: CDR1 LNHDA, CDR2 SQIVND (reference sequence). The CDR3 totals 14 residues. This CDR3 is CASRIQGGSETQYF. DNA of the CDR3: TGTGCCAGTCGTATACAAGGCGGGAGCGAGACCCAGTACTTC.

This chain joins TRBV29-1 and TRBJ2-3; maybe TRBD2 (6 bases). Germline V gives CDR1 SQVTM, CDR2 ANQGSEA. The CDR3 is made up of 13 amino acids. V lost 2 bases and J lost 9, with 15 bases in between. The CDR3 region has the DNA TGCAGCGTTGAAAGGAAGGCGGGAAGGACGCAGTATTTT. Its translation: CSVERKAGRTQYF.

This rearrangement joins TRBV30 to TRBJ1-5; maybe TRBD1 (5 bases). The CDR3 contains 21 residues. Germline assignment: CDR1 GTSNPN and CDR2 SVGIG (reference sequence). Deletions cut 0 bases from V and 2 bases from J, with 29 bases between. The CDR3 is CAWSVRVGARAYVGCNQPQHF. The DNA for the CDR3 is TGTGCCTGGAGTGTAAGGGTAGGGGCTCGTGCCTACGTCGGTTGCAATCAGCCCCAGCATTTT.

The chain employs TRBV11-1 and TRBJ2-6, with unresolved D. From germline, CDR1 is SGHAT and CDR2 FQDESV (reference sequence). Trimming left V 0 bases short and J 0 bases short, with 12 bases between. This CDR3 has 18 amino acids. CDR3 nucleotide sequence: TGTGCCAGCAGCTTAGCGGTTTTGTTCGGCTCTGGGGCCAACGTCCTGACTTTC. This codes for CASSLAVLFGSGANVLTF.

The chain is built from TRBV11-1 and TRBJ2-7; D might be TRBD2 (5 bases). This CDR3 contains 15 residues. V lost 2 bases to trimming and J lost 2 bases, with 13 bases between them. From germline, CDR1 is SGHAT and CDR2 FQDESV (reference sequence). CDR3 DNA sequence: TGTGCCAGCAGCTTAACCGACTATCAGCCCTACGAGCAGTACTTC. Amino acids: CASSLTDYQPYEQYF.

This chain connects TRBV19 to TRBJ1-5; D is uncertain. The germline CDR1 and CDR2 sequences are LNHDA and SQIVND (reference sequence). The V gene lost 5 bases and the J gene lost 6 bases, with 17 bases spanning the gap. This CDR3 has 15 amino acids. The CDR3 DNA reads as TGTGCCAGTAGTCCCAAGGTCCTAGGAGGTCAGCCCCAGCATTTT. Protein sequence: CASSPKVLGGQPQHF.

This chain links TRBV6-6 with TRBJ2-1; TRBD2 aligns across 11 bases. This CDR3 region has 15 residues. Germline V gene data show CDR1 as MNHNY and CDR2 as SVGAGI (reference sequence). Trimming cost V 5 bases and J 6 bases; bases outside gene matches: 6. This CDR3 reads CASSATSGSLNEQFF. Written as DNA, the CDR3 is TGTGCCAGCAGTGCTACTAGCGGGAGTCTCAATGAGCAGTTCTTC.

The CDR3 sequence: CASSLAGSFINSPLHF. DNA for the CDR3: TGTGCCAGCAGCTTAGCGGGCAGTTTTATTAATTCACCCCTCCACTTT. The chain has TRBV7-2 and TRBJ1-6; D unclear. V was clipped by 0 bases and J by 6 bases, with 12 bases between them. CDR1 SGHTA and CDR2 FQGNSA come from the germline V gene. CDR3 length: 16 residues.

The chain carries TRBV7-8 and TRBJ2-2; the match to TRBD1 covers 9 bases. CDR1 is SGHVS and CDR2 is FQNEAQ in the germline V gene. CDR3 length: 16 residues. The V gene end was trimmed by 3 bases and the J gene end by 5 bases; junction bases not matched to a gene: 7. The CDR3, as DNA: TGTGCCAGCAGCTTTGGCGGGACAGGGCGAACCGGGGAGCTGTTTTTT. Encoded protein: CASSFGGTGRTGELFF.

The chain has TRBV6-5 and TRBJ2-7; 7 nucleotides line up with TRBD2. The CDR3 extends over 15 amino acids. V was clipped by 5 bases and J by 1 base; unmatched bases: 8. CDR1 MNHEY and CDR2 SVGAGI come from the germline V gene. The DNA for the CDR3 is TGTGCCAGCAGTAGAACGGGGGAGGGTTCCTACGAGCAGTACTTC. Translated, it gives CASSRTGEGSYEQYF.

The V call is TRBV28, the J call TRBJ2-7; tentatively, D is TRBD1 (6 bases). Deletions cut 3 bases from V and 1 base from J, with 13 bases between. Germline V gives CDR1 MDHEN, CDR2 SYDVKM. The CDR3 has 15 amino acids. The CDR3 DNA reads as TGTGCCAGCAGTTTCATCGACAGGAGGTCCTACGAGCAGTACTTC. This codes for CASSFIDRRSYEQYF.

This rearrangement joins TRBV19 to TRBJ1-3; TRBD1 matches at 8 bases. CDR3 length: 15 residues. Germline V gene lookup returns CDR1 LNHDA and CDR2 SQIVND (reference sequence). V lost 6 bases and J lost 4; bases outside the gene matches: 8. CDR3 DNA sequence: TGTGCCAGTAGCTTCAGGGGGCTAAGAGGAAACACCATATATTTT. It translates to CASSFRGLRGNTIYF.

The CDR3 DNA reads as TGTGCCACCCGATGGGGACAGGGCTACGAGCAGTACTTC. It codes for CATRWGQGYEQYF. The chain is built from TRBV10-3 and TRBJ2-7; 9 bases align to TRBD1. Per the germline V gene, CDR1 is ENHRY and CDR2 is SYGVKD. The V segment lost 10 bases and the J segment 3 bases; nucleotides outside the gene matches: 7. CDR3 size: 13 residues.

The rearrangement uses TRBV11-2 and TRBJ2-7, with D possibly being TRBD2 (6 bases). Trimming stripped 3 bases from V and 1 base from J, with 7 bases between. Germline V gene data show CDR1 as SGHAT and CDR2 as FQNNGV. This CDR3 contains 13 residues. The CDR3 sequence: CASSFGTSYEQYF. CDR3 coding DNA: TGTGCCAGCAGCTTTGGGACTTCCTACGAGCAGTACTTC.

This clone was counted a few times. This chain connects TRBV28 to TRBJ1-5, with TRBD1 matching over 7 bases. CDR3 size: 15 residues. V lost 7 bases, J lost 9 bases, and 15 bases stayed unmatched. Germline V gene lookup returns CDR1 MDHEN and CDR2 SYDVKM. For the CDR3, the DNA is TGTGCCAGCACTAAAGCAGACAGGGACCGGGGGCCCCAGCATTTT. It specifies CASTKADRDRGPQHF.

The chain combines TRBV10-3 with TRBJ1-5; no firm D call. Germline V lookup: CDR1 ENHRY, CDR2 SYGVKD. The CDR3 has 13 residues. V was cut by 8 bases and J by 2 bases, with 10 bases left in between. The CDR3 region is CAIGKEGNQPQHF. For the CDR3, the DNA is TGTGCCATCGGGAAGGAGGGCAATCAGCCCCAGCATTTT.

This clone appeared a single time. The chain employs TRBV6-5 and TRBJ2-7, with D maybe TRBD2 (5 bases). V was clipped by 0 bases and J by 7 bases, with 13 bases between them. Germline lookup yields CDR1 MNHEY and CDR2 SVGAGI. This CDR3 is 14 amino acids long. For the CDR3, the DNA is TGTGCCAGCAGTTACTCCACGGGAACGGGAGAGCAGTACTTC. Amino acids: CASSYSTGTGEQYF.

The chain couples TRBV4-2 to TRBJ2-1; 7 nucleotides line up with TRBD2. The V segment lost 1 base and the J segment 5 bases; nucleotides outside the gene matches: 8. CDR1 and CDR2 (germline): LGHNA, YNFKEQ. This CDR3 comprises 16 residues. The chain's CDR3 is CASSQVAAGTDNEQFF. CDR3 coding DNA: TGTGCCAGCAGCCAAGTAGCAGCGGGGACCGACAATGAGCAGTTCTTC.

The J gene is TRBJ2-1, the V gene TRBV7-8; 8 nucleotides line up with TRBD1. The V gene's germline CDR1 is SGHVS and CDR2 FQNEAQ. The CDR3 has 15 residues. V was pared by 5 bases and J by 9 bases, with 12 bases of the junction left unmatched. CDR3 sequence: CASSTWTGMKLEQFF. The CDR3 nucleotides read TGTGCCAGCAGCACTTGGACAGGGATGAAACTTGAGCAGTTCTTC.

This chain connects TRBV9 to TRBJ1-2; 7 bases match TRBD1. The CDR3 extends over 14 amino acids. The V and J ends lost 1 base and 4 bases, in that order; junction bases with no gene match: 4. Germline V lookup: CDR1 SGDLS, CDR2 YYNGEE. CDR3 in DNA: TGTGCCAGCAGCGTAAATCAGGGGGGCTATGGCTACACCTTC. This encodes CASSVNQGGYGYTF.

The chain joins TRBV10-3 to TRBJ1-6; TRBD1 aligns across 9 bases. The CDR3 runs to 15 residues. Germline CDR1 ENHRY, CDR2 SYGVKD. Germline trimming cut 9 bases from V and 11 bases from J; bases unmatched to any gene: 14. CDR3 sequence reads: CAIGQGPSGETPLHF. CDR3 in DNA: TGTGCCATAGGACAGGGGCCTTCGGGGGAAACACCCCTCCACTTT.